This is a list of T cell receptor beta chains from one sample in a study of blood T cell repertoires in COVID-19. Here immunoSEQ multiplex PCR was the method, and the copy in TCRdb shows in-frame clones only, minus some. The sample shows roughly 340,000 clones, around 91% of them seen only once. The material sequenced was peripheral blood. These receptors were taken from a woman aged 18 to 35 who had recovered from COVID-19. Each CDR3 is given with its conserved first and last residue. The D gene is left open where the match is weak. The size entry is marked missing in some rows and otherwise reads once, few, many or a size class.

clone size,J gene,V gene,D gene,CDR3 DNA,CDR3 protein
few,TRBJ1-1,TRBV6-5,-,TGTGCCAGCAGTCAAACTAATATGAACACTGAAGCTTTCTTT,CASSQTNMNTEAFF
-,TRBJ2-1,TRBV7-2,TRBD1,TGTGCCAGCAGCTTAACAGGGGGTTACAATGAGCAGTTCTTC,CASSLTGGYNEQFF
-,TRBJ1-6,TRBV3-1/TRBV3-2,-,TGTGCCATCAACCGGGACAACTATAATTCACCCCTCCACTTT,CAINRDNYNSPLHF
-,TRBJ2-2,TRBV5-6,-,TGTGCCAGCAGCAGGCCCCCAGGGTACACCGGGGAGCTGTTTTTT,CASSRPPGYTGELFF
few,TRBJ1-2,TRBV29-1,-,TGCAGCGTTAGGTTGGGAGATGGCTACACCTTC,CSVRLGDGYTF
-,TRBJ1-6,TRBV5-1,-,TGCGCCAGCAGCCACTCGTACCGGGTCAGTGGATTACGACCAAATTCACCCCTCCACTTT,CASSHSYRVSGLRPNSPLHF
-,TRBJ1-1,TRBV7-8,-,TGTGCCAGCAGCTTGGGCAGACAGAACACTGAAGCTTTCTTT,CASSLGRQNTEAFF
-,TRBJ1-2,TRBV19,-,TGTGCCAGTAGTATTATCGCGGGGTATGGCTACACCTTC,CASSIIAGYGYTF
-,TRBJ2-1,TRBV14,TRBD1,TGTGCCAGCAGCCCGTTAAACGACAGGGGTGAGCTCTTC,CASSPLNDRGELF
once,TRBJ2-1,TRBV10-3,-,TGTGCCATCAGTGACAGGGCCAATGAGCAGTTCTTC,CAISDRANEQFF
-,TRBJ2-1,TRBV30,-,TGTGCCTGGAGTGAACTAGTTCAGTTCTTC,CAWSELVQFF
once,TRBJ1-1,TRBV6-5,-,TGTGCCAGCAGCCGTTCCTCCGGGGGCACTGAAGCTTTCTTT,CASSRSSGGTEAFF
-,TRBJ2-5,TRBV7-8,TRBD2,TGTGCCAGCAGCCCCGGGGCGGGGAGGGGAGAGACCCAGTACTTC,CASSPGAGRGETQYF
-,TRBJ2-5,TRBV6-5,-,TGTGCCAGCAGCCAGACAAGACGAGGGTCGGTCCAGTACTTC,CASSQTRRGSVQYF
-,TRBJ1-3,TRBV7-9,-,TGTGCCAGCAGCTTAGCACGGGACTCTGGAAACACCATATATTTT,CASSLARDSGNTIYF
-,TRBJ1-1,TRBV27,-,TGTGCCAGCCGCGGTCGGATTTCCGAAGCTTTCTTT,CASRGRISEAFF
-,TRBJ2-3,TRBV6-2/TRBV6-3,TRBD2,TGTGCCAGCAGTGCTCGGACTAGCGGTAGCACAGATACGCAGTATTTT,CASSARTSGSTDTQYF
-,TRBJ1-1,TRBV10-3,TRBD1,TGTGCCATCAGGGGTCGGGACAGGGGTCTTCACAGTGAAGCTTTCTTT,CAIRGRDRGLHSEAFF
-,TRBJ2-1,TRBV12-5,-,TGTGCTAGTGGGGGTGGAGGAAGCTCCTACAATGAGCAGTTCTTC,CASGGGGSSYNEQFF
-,TRBJ1-1,TRBV28,-,TGTGCCAGCAGTTTAAAGGCAGGGTGGACTTTCTTT,CASSLKAGWTFF
-,TRBJ1-2,TRBV19,TRBD1,TGTGCCAGTAGTATTAGGGTGTTTGGTGGGACAGGGGCCCCCTATGGCTACACCTTC,CASSIRVFGGTGAPYGYTF
-,TRBJ2-4,TRBV12-3/TRBV12-4,-,TGTGCCAGCACCTTAGGAGGAGAAAACATTCAGTACTTC,CASTLGGENIQYF
few,TRBJ2-1,TRBV5-4,TRBD2,TGTGCCAGCAGCCCGACGGCGGGACTAGCGGGAGGTCATGAGCAGTTCTTC,CASSPTAGLAGGHEQFF
-,TRBJ2-1,TRBV7-8,-,TGTGCCAGCAGCTTAGTCGTGGCCCCGTACAATGAGCAGTTCTTC,CASSLVVAPYNEQFF
once,TRBJ2-5,TRBV2,-,TGTGCCAGCAGTGAGGAACTAGTAGCAGAGACCCAGTACTTC,CASSEELVAETQYF
-,TRBJ1-1,TRBV14,TRBD1,TGTGCCAGCAGCCAACGGACAGGGTTGTACACTGAAGCTTTCTTT,CASSQRTGLYTEAFF
once,TRBJ1-2,TRBV5-4,-,TGTGCCAGCAGCTTGGGGCAGGGGAATGGCTACACCTTC,CASSLGQGNGYTF
-,TRBJ1-6,TRBV6-2/TRBV6-3,TRBD1,TGTGCCAGCAGTTCTCGCCCTGGGACAGTAGATTCACCCCTCCACTTT,CASSSRPGTVDSPLHF
once,TRBJ2-1,TRBV5-6,TRBD1,TGTGCCAGCAGCTCCGGACAGGGATCCCTAGGGAATGAGCAGTTCTTC,CASSSGQGSLGNEQFF
-,TRBJ2-1,TRBV6-2/TRBV6-3,-,TGTGCCAGCAGCCTCGTAGCCTACAATGAGCAGTTCTTC,CASSLVAYNEQFF
-,TRBJ1-3,TRBV7-8,TRBD1,TGTGCCAGCAGCCCCGGACAGGGAACGGGAAACACCATATATTTT,CASSPGQGTGNTIYF
-,TRBJ2-5,TRBV24-1,TRBD1,TGTGCCACCAGTGACCTTGCAAGGGGACAGGGGGTGGTTGGGGAGACCCAGTACTTC,CATSDLARGQGVVGETQYF
-,TRBJ1-2,TRBV14,-,TGTGCCAGCAGCCATACAGGGTATGGCTACACCTTC,CASSHTGYGYTF
-,TRBJ2-1,TRBV3-1/TRBV3-2,TRBD2,TGTGCCAGCAGCCGCGGACTAGCGGGGACGTCCTACAATGAGCAGTTCTTC,CASSRGLAGTSYNEQFF
once,TRBJ1-2,TRBV7-9,TRBD1,TGTGCCAGCAGCGCGGGACAGGGGAACTTCTATGGCTACACCTTC,CASSAGQGNFYGYTF
once,TRBJ1-1,TRBV6-1,TRBD1,TGTGCCAGCAGTGAAAGTCGGGACAGGGGGCCGAACACTGAAGCTTTCTTT,CASSESRDRGPNTEAFF
once,TRBJ1-2,TRBV5-4,-,TGTGCCATCTCGTGGGAGAACTATGGCTACACCTTC,CAISWENYGYTF
-,TRBJ2-3,TRBV4-3,TRBD2,TGCGCCAGCAGCCAACTAGCGGGGGGAGCGAATAGTCCAGATACGCAGTATTTT,CASSQLAGGANSPDTQYF
-,TRBJ1-2,TRBV10-3,TRBD1,TGTGCCAACGCCGGGACAGGGTCTCGTGGCTACACCTTC,CANAGTGSRGYTF
-,TRBJ1-4,TRBV5-5,-,TGTGCCAGCAGCTTGTATCAGGGCCATGCAACTAATGAAAAACTGTTTTTT,CASSLYQGHATNEKLFF
once,TRBJ1-3,TRBV9,-,TGTGCCAGCAGCCTGTCAGGGTTCTCAGGAAACACCATATATTTT,CASSLSGFSGNTIYF
-,TRBJ1-2,TRBV12-3/TRBV12-4,-,TGTGCCAGCAGCGCAGGATTTAACTATGGCTACACCTTC,CASSAGFNYGYTF
-,TRBJ1-4,TRBV4-3,TRBD1,TGCGCCAGCAGCCAAGGGACAGGGGCCTCGGGGGAAAAACTGTTTTTT,CASSQGTGASGEKLFF
-,TRBJ1-5,TRBV27,TRBD1,TGTGCCAGCAGTGCCAGGGGGTCAGGTCAGCCCCAGCATTTT,CASSARGSGQPQHF
-,TRBJ1-2,TRBV5-1,TRBD1,TGCGCCAGCAGCTTGTCCTCCTGGGACAGGCAAAACTATGGCTACACCTTC,CASSLSSWDRQNYGYTF